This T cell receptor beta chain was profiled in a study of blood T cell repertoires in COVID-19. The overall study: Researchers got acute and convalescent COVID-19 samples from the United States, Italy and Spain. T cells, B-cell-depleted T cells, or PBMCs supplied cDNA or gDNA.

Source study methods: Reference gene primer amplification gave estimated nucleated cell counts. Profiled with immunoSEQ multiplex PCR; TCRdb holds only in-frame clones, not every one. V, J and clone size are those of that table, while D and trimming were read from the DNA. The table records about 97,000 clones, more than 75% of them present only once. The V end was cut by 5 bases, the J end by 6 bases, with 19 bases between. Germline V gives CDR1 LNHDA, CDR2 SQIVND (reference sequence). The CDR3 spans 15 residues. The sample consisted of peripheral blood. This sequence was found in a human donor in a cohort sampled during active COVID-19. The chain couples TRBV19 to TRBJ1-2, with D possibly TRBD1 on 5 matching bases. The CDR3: CASSPRQDTKDGYTF. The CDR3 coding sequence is TGTGCCAGTAGTCCAAGGCAGGACACGAAGGATGGCTACACCTTC.